Below, 25 T cell receptor beta chains from the same sample are listed, as sequenced in a study of graft-versus-host responses after intestinal transplantation (dated by TCRdb to the early 2020s). Their target antigens are unknown. The meaning of the sample's time point label: cells obtained before transplantation from donor or recipient. Library generation was performed with the immunoSEQ multiplex PCR assay. The table was pulled from immuneACCESS by TCRdb, which kept in-frame rearrangements only. Such tables lose some clones; where checked, under half of the loss comes from unresolved V genes, and the rest has no known cause. A total of under 90,000 clones appear in this sample, around 93% of them only once. The biggest ten clones account for 0.35% of the sample. Material: unstimulated CD4+ T cells sorted from spleen or lymph node cells, obtained before transplant. All receptors derive from a human donor who was the organ donor for an intestinal transplant.

V and J are TRBV18 and TRBJ1-2; 9 bases fit TRBD1. This CDR3 region has 15 residues. The ends lost 3 bases at V and 2 bases at J; junction bases unmatched: 4. CDR1 and CDR2 (germline): KGHSH, LQKENI. The CDR3 region is CASSPNRGHNYGYTF. The CDR3 DNA follows: TGTGCCAGCTCACCCAACAGGGGGCACAACTATGGCTACACCTTC.

This chain joins TRBV28 and TRBJ2-1; possible D gene TRBD2, 5 bases. Trimming pared 1 base from V and 7 bases from J, leaving 11 bases between. The germline gives CDR1 MDHEN, CDR2 SYDVKM. This CDR3 is 14 amino acids long. The CDR3 nucleotides are TGTGCCAGCAGTTTATCGGACTCTTTGAATGAGCAGTTCTTC. The encoded protein is CASSLSDSLNEQFF.

The rearrangement joins TRBV6-1 to TRBJ2-7, with 7 bases aligning to TRBD1. Germline V gene data show CDR1 as MNHNS and CDR2 as SASEGT. Trimming cost V 0 bases and J 6 bases; bases outside gene matches: 5. This CDR3 is 14 amino acids long. The chain's CDR3 is CASSEAPGGGEQYF. The CDR3 DNA follows: TGTGCCAGCAGTGAAGCCCCAGGGGGTGGCGAGCAGTACTTC.

This clone was seen only once. The chain has TRBV29-1 and TRBJ2-5, with a tentative D call TRBD1 (5 bases). Germline V gene lookup returns CDR1 SQVTM and CDR2 ANQGSEA. The CDR3 is made up of 13 amino acids. Trimming removed 4 bases at V and 0 bases at J, with 9 bases between. DNA of the CDR3: TGCAGCGTTGGACAGCTGTACCAAGAGACCCAGTACTTC. Translated: CSVGQLYQETQYF.

This rearrangement joins TRBV19 to TRBJ2-7; possible D gene TRBD2, 5 bases. There are 13 residues in the CDR3. CDR1 is LNHDA, CDR2 SQIVND, per germline (reference sequence). Trimming left V 2 bases short and J 3 bases short, with 8 bases between. In DNA, the CDR3 is TGTGCCAGTAGTATAACGGGGAACTACGAGCAGTACTTC. Translating gives CASSITGNYEQYF.

The chain carries TRBV25-1 and TRBJ1-1, with a tentative D call TRBD1 (6 bases). This CDR3 has 14 amino acids. Trimming shortened V by 6 bases and J by 1 base, and 12 bases separated the two germline ends. Germline CDR1 MGHDK, CDR2 SYGVNS. The CDR3 sequence is CASRKWTENTEAFF. The CDR3 DNA sequence: TGTGCCAGCAGGAAGTGGACAGAGAACACTGAAGCTTTCTTT.

CDR3 DNA sequence: TGTGCCAGCAGTCCCCACGGTACGGCGGGCTACGAGCAGTACTTC. Encoded protein: CASSPHGTAGYEQYF. The V gene is TRBV28, the J gene TRBJ2-5; maybe TRBD2 (5 bases). The tail of the sequence fits TRBJ2-7 better, so the J call may be wrong. The CDR3 has 15 residues. Looked up from germline, CDR1 is MDHEN and CDR2 is SYDVKM.

The chain employs TRBV10-1 and TRBJ2-1; TRBD2 aligns across 9 bases. V was clipped by 5 bases and J by 9 bases; unmatched bases: 11. This CDR3 is built from 15 residues. Germline CDR1 reads WNHNN; CDR2 reads SYGVQD (reference sequence). The CDR3 DNA follows: TGCGCCAGCAGTCCTGCGATAGCGGGGGCTGTTGAGCAGTTCTTC. It encodes CASSPAIAGAVEQFF.

The chain recombines TRBV6-1 with TRBJ1-5, with D unresolved. The CDR3 consists of 14 residues. V gave up 3 bases and J gave up 2 bases, with 8 bases separating them. Germline V gives CDR1 MNHNS, CDR2 SASEGT. CDR3 sequence reads: CASSDSIGNQPQHF. The CDR3 nucleotides are TGTGCCAGCAGTGACAGTATCGGCAATCAGCCCCAGCATTTT.

For this clone: One end of the junction is discordant with germline, which a read error may explain. This CDR3 is also generated by other DNA sequences in the sample. The chain employs TRBV6-4 and TRBJ2-6, with a possible D match to TRBD2 (6 bases). This CDR3 is 16 amino acids long. The germline gives CDR1 MRHNA, CDR2 SNTAGT. The DNA for the CDR3 is TGTGCCAGCCGCCCCCAGGGAGGAACTGGGGCCAACGTCCTGACCTTC. Protein sequence: CASRPQGGTGANVLTF.

The chain recombines TRBV4-1 with TRBJ2-5; 7 positions agree with TRBD1. There are 15 residues in the CDR3. Germline trimming cut 4 bases from V and 4 bases from J; bases unmatched to any gene: 9. Looked up from germline, CDR1 is MGHRA and CDR2 is YSYEKL. CDR3 bases: TGCGCCAGCAGCCTCCTCACAGGGGCGGTAGAGACCCAGTACTTC. Protein product: CASSLLTGAVETQYF.

Concerning this clone: The junction shows a germline mismatch at one end, possibly a read error. CDR3 DNA sequence: TGCGCGAGCACCTTTAGCGGGAGCCGGTCCTACAATGAGCAGTTCTTC. Its translation: CASTFSGSRSYNEQFF. The chain has TRBV10-2 and TRBJ2-1, with TRBD2 matching over 9 bases. Per germline, CDR1 WSHSY and CDR2 SAAADI. The CDR3 loop spans 16 amino acids.

The genes are TRBV28 and TRBJ1-5; 11 positions agree with TRBD1. V trimming: 5 bases; J trimming: 2 bases; junction bases outside the gene matches: 2. The germline CDR1 and CDR2 sequences are MDHEN and SYDVKM. The CDR3 length is 15 residues. The CDR3 loop is CASSGQGAGNQPQHF. In nucleotides, the CDR3 is TGTGCCAGCAGTGGACAGGGGGCTGGCAATCAGCCCCAGCATTTT.

This sequence joins TRBV28 and TRBJ1-2, with 11 bases matching TRBD1. V gave up 11 bases and J gave up 2 bases; unmatched junction bases: 10. The CDR3 runs to 15 residues. Germline V gene sequence: CDR1 MDHEN, CDR2 SYDVKM. CDR3 bases: TGTGCCGTCAGGACAGGGGGCGCGGGAAACTATGGCTACACCTTC. Translation: CAVRTGGAGNYGYTF.

This clone is a singleton in its sample. The genes are TRBV18 and TRBJ1-1; D might be TRBD1 (6 bases). The CDR3 sequence is 13 residues long. Germline CDR1 reads KGHSH; CDR2 reads LQKENI. Trimming pared 5 bases from V and 1 base from J, leaving 8 bases between. The CDR3 reads CASSTGQNTEAFF. CDR3 bases: TGTGCCAGCTCAACGGGACAGAACACTGAAGCTTTCTTT.

This chain connects TRBV19 to TRBJ1-6; D may be TRBD1 (5 bases). The CDR3 has 15 amino acids. Germline CDR1 LNHDA, CDR2 SQIVND (reference sequence). Between the trimmed V and J ends, which lost 6 bases and 8 bases, there was a span of 17 bases. In DNA form, the CDR3 reads TGTGCCAGTAGCGCCCCAGGGACTATCGATTCACCCCTCCACTTT. This translates into CASSAPGTIDSPLHF.

This chain joins TRBV28 and TRBJ1-2; D gene uncertain. Germline V gives CDR1 MDHEN, CDR2 SYDVKM. This CDR3 spans 11 amino acids. Trimming took 5 bases from V and 2 from J, leaving 3 bases between them. CDR3: CASSTNYGYTF. The CDR3 DNA is TGTGCCAGCAGTACAAACTATGGCTACACCTTC.

The chain links TRBV6-5 to TRBJ1-2; D uncertain. The germline V gene encodes CDR1 MNHEY and CDR2 SVGAGI. This CDR3 region has 13 residues. Deletions cut 7 bases from V and 8 bases from J, with 17 bases between. CDR3 in amino acids: CASTPRWESGYTF. CDR3 nucleotide sequence: TGTGCCAGCACCCCGAGGTGGGAGTCGGGCTACACCTTC.

The chain carries TRBV27 and TRBJ1-1, with TRBD1 matching 8 bases. This CDR3 region has 14 residues. CDR1 is MNHEY, CDR2 SMNVEV, per germline (reference sequence). The V gene end was trimmed by 5 bases and the J gene end by 4 bases; junction bases not matched to a gene: 6. The CDR3 DNA follows: TGTGCCAGCAGTGGAGGACAGGGCCGCACTGAAGCTTTCTTT. It translates to CASSGGQGRTEAFF.

This chain links TRBV6-1 with TRBJ1-3; 10 positions match TRBD1. V trimming: 2 bases; J trimming: 0 bases; junction bases outside the gene matches: 10. The CDR3 runs to 19 residues. CDR1 and CDR2 from the germline V gene are MNHNS and SASEGT. CDR3 nucleotides: TGTGCCAGCAGTGAAATCAGCGGGACAGGGGTTCACTCTGGAAACACCATATATTTT. It codes for CASSEISGTGVHSGNTIYF.

The chain links TRBV5-1 to TRBJ2-7; D perhaps matches TRBD2 (5 bases). CDR1 and CDR2 from the germline V gene are SGHRS and YFSETQ. The ends were cut back, 0 bases at V and 1 base at J, with 14 bases in the middle. The CDR3 has 16 amino acids. The CDR3 coding sequence is TGCGCCAGCAGCTTGGCCACACTGTCGGGATCCTACGAGCAGTACTTC. It translates to CASSLATLSGSYEQYF.

The chain joins TRBV21-1 to TRBJ1-1. TRBV21-1 is recorded as a pseudogene. This CDR3 has 11 amino acids. The CDR3 region is CASIRGAEAFF. CDR3 nucleotides: TGTGCCAGCATTCGGGGGGCTGAGGCTTTCTTT.

The chain is built from TRBV6-4 and TRBJ1-3, with 8 bases lining up with TRBD1. J lost 7 bases, V lost 5 bases, and 4 bases had no gene match. The CDR3 has 13 residues. The V gene's germline CDR1 is MRHNA and CDR2 SNTAGT. This CDR3 is CASSWTGSNTIYF. CDR3 DNA sequence: TGTGCCAGCAGTTGGACAGGGTCGAACACCATATATTTT.

The chain recombines TRBV30 with TRBJ2-1; D might be TRBD1 or TRBD2, each matching 10 bases. Germline loops: CDR1 GTSNPN, CDR2 SVGIG (reference sequence). The CDR3 has 18 residues. The V gene lost 5 bases and the J gene lost 4 bases, with 27 bases spanning the gap. As DNA, the CDR3 is TGTGCCTGGGACAGGGGGCGATTCACTAGCGGGAAATACAATGAGCAGTTCTTC. Translation: CAWDRGRFTSGKYNEQFF.

V usage is TRBV18 and J usage is TRBJ2-3, with a weak D call TRBD1 (6 bases). The V gene's germline CDR1 is KGHSH and CDR2 LQKENI. The V end lost 4 bases, the J end lost 10 bases, and 9 bases lay between the germline ends. This CDR3 is 11 amino acids long. CDR3 sequence: CASSQQGPQYF. In DNA, the CDR3 is TGTGCCAGCTCACAACAGGGTCCGCAGTATTTT.